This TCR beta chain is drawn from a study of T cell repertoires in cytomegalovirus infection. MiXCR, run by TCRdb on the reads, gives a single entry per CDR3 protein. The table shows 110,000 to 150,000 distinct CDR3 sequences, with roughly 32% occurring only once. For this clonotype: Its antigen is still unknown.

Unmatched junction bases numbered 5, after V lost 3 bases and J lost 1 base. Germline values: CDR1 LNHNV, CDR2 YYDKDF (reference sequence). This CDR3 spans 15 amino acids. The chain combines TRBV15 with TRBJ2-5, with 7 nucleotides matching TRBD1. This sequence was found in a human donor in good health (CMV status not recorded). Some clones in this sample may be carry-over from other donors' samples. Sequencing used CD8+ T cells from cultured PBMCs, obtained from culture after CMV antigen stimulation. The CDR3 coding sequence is TGTGCCACCAGCAGGTGGGACAGTACCCAAGAGACCCAGTACTTC. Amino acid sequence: CATSRWDSTQETQYF.